The 15 T cell receptor beta chains listed next were all sequenced from one sample in a study of blood T cells in healthy people across ages. Alongside a J-beta primer mix, a sample-barcoded 5' primer served in a second PCR lasting roughly 7 to 12 cycles. TCRdb re-derived calls from the 5' RACE reads in MiXCR, one entry per CDR3 protein. Altogether 630,000 or so distinct CDR3 sequences are present, roughly 30% being singletons, with the ten largest covering 15%. The specimen was blood. The source is an elderly woman in good health.

The chain couples TRBV7-9 to TRBJ1-5; D is uncertain. Germline V gene data show CDR1 as SEHNR and CDR2 as FQNEAQ (reference sequence). The CDR3 is made up of 14 amino acids. Trimming cost V 2 bases and J 0 bases, with 5 bases left between them. CDR3 residues: CASSLSDSNQPQHF. CDR3 DNA sequence: TGTGCCAGCAGCTTATCAGATAGCAATCAGCCCCAGCATTTT.

This clonotype was observed a few times. The rearrangement uses TRBV30 and TRBJ2-4, with 10 bases that match TRBD2. The J call may be in error: the DNA end matches TRBJ2-7 better. The CDR3 has 13 residues. Germline CDR1 GTSNPN, CDR2 SVGIG (reference sequence). The CDR3 DNA sequence: TGTGCCTGGAAGCGGGGGGGCTTCTACGAGCAGTACTTC. Amino acids: CAWKRGGFYEQYF.

This clonotype was recorded at least ten times. The chain is built from TRBV7-2 and TRBJ2-3; tentatively, D is TRBD1 or TRBD2 (5 bases each). The CDR3 totals 13 residues. Deletions cut 1 base from V and 11 bases from J, with 13 bases between. Germline loops: CDR1 SGHTA, CDR2 FQGNSA. As DNA, the CDR3 is TGTGCCAGCAGCTTAGTCACAGGCGAGGGGCAGTATTTT. It encodes CASSLVTGEGQYF.

This clonotype was seen at least ten times. The genes are TRBV29-1 and TRBJ2-6; no clear D gene. Germline V gene data show CDR1 as SQVTM and CDR2 as ANQGSEA. V was clipped by 7 bases and J by 2 bases, with 9 bases between them. This CDR3 has 13 amino acids. Written as DNA, the CDR3 is TGCAGCGCTCTCCTTGCTGGGGCCAACGTCCTGACTTTC. It translates to CSALLAGANVLTF.

This chain connects TRBV28 to TRBJ1-5, with a weak D call TRBD1 (6 bases). V was shortened by 6 bases and J by 5 bases, with 14 bases between the two germline ends. The CDR3 totals 14 residues. Germline loops: CDR1 MDHEN, CDR2 SYDVKM. The chain's CDR3 is CASSRIQGHQPQHF. CDR3 nucleotides: TGTGCCAGCAGCCGGATCCAGGGGCATCAGCCCCAGCATTTT.

V gene TRBV18 combines with J gene TRBJ2-1; D is perhaps TRBD1 (5 bases). Germline V gives CDR1 KGHSH, CDR2 LQKENI. The CDR3 spans 15 residues. The V end was cut by 0 bases, the J end by 8 bases, with 14 bases between. CDR3 protein: CASSPPAGRSDEQFF. The CDR3 coding sequence is TGTGCCAGCTCACCACCGGCAGGGCGGAGCGATGAGCAGTTCTTC.

This clonotype was counted many times. This chain uses TRBV11-2 with TRBJ2-1; 10 bases align to TRBD2. The CDR3 spans 21 residues. Germline V gene data show CDR1 as SGHAT and CDR2 as FQNNGV. J was trimmed by 0 bases and V by 0 bases; bases with no gene match: 14. The CDR3 DNA is TGTGCCAGCAGCTTAGATACCTCTAGCGGGGGATGGACCAGCTCCTACAATGAGCAGTTCTTC. Translation: CASSLDTSSGGWTSSYNEQFF.

Ten or more counts support this clonotype. The V gene is TRBV20-1, the J gene TRBJ2-4; D possibly corresponds to TRBD1 (6 bases). Trimming took off 6 bases at V and 2 bases at J, with 17 bases between the two ends. The germline gives CDR1 DFQATT, CDR2 SNEGSKA (reference sequence). CDR3 size: 15 residues. CDR3 DNA sequence: TGCAGTGCCAGGGACCGAAGGGGGTCCAAAAACATTCAGTACTTC. Amino acid sequence: CSARDRRGSKNIQYF.

This sequence joins TRBV5-1 and TRBJ1-1, with D possibly TRBD1 on 6 matching bases. The V end lost 0 bases, the J end lost 1 base, and 19 bases lay between the germline ends. This CDR3 contains 18 residues. In germline, CDR1 is SGHRS, CDR2 YFSETQ. The CDR3 loop reads CASSLALDSRFGNTEAFF. Written as DNA, the CDR3 is TGCGCCAGCAGCTTGGCCTTGGACAGTCGTTTTGGGAACACTGAAGCTTTCTTT.

J is TRBJ2-7 and V is TRBV10-3; 11 bases agree with TRBD1. Germline trimming cut 10 bases from V and 2 bases from J; bases unmatched to any gene: 7. This CDR3 is built from 14 residues. Germline CDR1 reads ENHRY; CDR2 reads SYGVKD. The CDR3 DNA reads TGTGCCACGCGACCGGGACAGGGGGCCTACGAGCAGTACTTC. Translating it yields CATRPGQGAYEQYF.

CDR3 sequence (DNA): TGCGCCAGCAGCCAAGATCGGGGACCTCCCTACGAGCAGTACTTC. Protein product: CASSQDRGPPYEQYF. J is TRBJ2-7 and V is TRBV4-3, with D perhaps given as TRBD1 or TRBD2 (5 bases each). Trimming left V 0 bases short and J 2 bases short, with 11 bases between. Germline assignment: CDR1 LGHNA and CDR2 YSLEER. This CDR3 is built from 15 residues.

This clonotype was counted a few times. The rearrangement joins TRBV7-8 to TRBJ2-3; tentatively, D is TRBD1 or TRBD2 (7 bases each). The CDR3 contains 19 residues. V was pared by 1 base and J by 0 bases, with 20 bases between. In germline, CDR1 is SGHVS, CDR2 FQNEAQ. The CDR3 DNA sequence: TGTGCCAGCAGCTTAGGGGCCTGGCAGGGGGGGTTTAGCACAGATACGCAGTATTTT. Residues: CASSLGAWQGGFSTDTQYF.

This clonotype was recorded many times. The genes are TRBV5-1 and TRBJ2-3, with 7 bases identical to TRBD2. After removal of 4 bases from V and 5 bases from J, the junction contained 7 bases not matched to a gene. The CDR3 runs to 14 residues. The germline CDR1 and CDR2 sequences are SGHRS and YFSETQ. This CDR3 is CASSLAGVGDTQYF. Here the CDR3 DNA reads TGCGCCAGCAGCCTGGCGGGGGTAGGAGATACGCAGTATTTT.

This clonotype was recorded at least ten times. CDR3 residues: CATSREANTDTQYF. The CDR3 DNA follows: TGTGCCACCAGCAGAGAGGCTAACACAGATACGCAGTATTTT. The rearrangement uses TRBV15 and TRBJ2-3, with unresolved D. With 0 bases removed from V and 2 bases from J, the gap between germline ends came to 6 bases. The CDR3 has 14 amino acids. Per the germline V gene, CDR1 is LNHNV and CDR2 is YYDKDF (reference sequence).

This sequence joins TRBV29-1 and TRBJ1-4, with TRBD1 matching over 9 bases. The J segment lost 5 bases and the V segment lost 1 base, leaving 2 bases of the junction unmatched. The V gene's germline CDR1 is SQVTM and CDR2 ANQGSEA. The CDR3 is 14 amino acids. The CDR3 region has the DNA TGCAGCGTTGAAGGGACAGGGGACAATGAAAAACTGTTTTTT. Encoded protein: CSVEGTGDNEKLFF. The whole variable domain, remainder taken from reference TRBV29-1 and TRBJ1-4, is SAVISQKPSRDICQRGTSLTIQCQVDSQVTMMFWYRQQPGQSLTLIATANQGSEATYESGFVIDKFPISRPNLTFSTLTVSNMSPEDSSIYLCSVEGTGDNEKLFFGSGTQLSVL.